This T cell receptor (beta chain) stems from a study of CD8+CD57+ T cells in acquired aplastic anemia (dated by TCRdb to 2016 to 2018). With respect to the entire study: On average, sorted CD4+ and CD8+ cells yielded roughly 3.4 ug of extracted DNA, with a range of about 0.17 to 27.4 ug. CD8+CD57+ expansion was defined as a frequency above the mean frequency observed in healthy subjects. Summary of the overall study and its limitations: Roughly 30 CD8+ CDR3 sequences were shared between patients and controls but appeared highly expressed in patients and within their immunodominant clones. No significant difference in CD8+ Simpson's diversity was found between patients and healthy controls (P=0.060).

Taken from cysteine to phenylalanine, the CDR3 has 13 residues. Just CDR3 DNA is preserved here, 39 bases in frame from base 1. CDR1 and CDR2, looked up from the germline V gene, are SQVTM and ANQGSEA. Deletion took 7 bases off V and 5 bases off J, with a span of 14 bases between the germline ends. This clonotype was seen ten or more times. The clone's antigen remains unknown. Per-base quality was not reported, and no clone a single base away is much larger than it. Flow cytometry had shown CD8+CD57+ cell expansion in the patients selected for sequencing. Every patient had a diagnosis of severe acquired aplastic anemia based on International Study of Aplastic Anemia and Agranulocytosis and Camitta criteria. Patients had received no therapy at the time of blood sampling. In the study, sorted CD4+ and CD8+ blood T cells from patients with severe aplastic anemia and from healthy subjects underwent deep sequencing of TCR repertoires. Patients were enrolled in the USA under clinicaltrials.gov protocols 00001620, 01623167, 00001397, 00071045, 00081523 and 00961064. Ficoll-Paque density gradient centrifugation was used to isolate peripheral blood mononuclear cells. Before DNA extraction, CD4+ and CD8+ T cells were sorted by FACS or by magnetic beads.

Genomic DNA served as template for TCR beta VDJ combination and CDR3 sequence profiling. An Illumina HiSeq 2000 was the platform used for TCR repertoire sequencing. From the authors' description of their analysis: Repertoires were assessed using TRBV/TRBJ rearrangement plots, CDR3 size and DJ length profiles, and Simpson's diversity index. The most abundant DNA sequence in the deep sequencing data was taken as the immunodominant clone. CDR3 amino acid sequences were screened for sharing across subjects and compared with published repertoires and the VDJdb database. TCRdb reprocessing: public reads trimmed at Q25 with fastp, clones called with MiXCR, in-frame beta chains kept. Every entry covers one CDR3 protein and lists the most common genes and DNA from its rows. In this record, the V and J calls reflect TCRdb's handling and not the investigators' own analysis. Counted in this sample were around 430,000 distinct CDR3 sequences; roughly a third of them appeared once. The top ten hold about 0.8% of the sample.

Specimen: sorted CD4+, CD8+, or CD8+CD57+ T cells (not recorded which) from PBMCs. The rearranged chain carries TRBV29-1 and TRBJ1-4; TRBD1 is a weak D gene call, 5 bases matching. The TCR sequence derives from a human donor with aplastic anemia. The DNA sequence reads TGCAGCGGCAGGGACCGACTAAATGAAAAACTGTTTTTT. This gives the protein CSGRDRLNEKLFF.